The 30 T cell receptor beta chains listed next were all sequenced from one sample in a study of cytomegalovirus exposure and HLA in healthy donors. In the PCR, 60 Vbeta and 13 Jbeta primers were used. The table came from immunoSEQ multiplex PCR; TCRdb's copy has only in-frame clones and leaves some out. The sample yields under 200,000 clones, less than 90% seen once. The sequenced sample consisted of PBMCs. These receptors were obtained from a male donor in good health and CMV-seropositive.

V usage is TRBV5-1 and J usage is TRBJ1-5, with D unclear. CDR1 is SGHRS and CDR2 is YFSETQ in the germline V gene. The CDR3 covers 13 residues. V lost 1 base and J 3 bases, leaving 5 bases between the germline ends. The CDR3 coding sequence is TGCGCCAGCAGCTTGCATTCCAATCAGCCCCAGCATTTT. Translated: CASSLHSNQPQHF.

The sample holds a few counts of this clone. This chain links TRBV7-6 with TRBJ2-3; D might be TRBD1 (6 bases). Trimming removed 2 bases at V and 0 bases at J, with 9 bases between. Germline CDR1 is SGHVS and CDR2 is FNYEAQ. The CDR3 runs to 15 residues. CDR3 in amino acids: CASSLSRGSTDTQYF. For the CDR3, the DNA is TGTGCCAGCAGCTTATCCAGGGGTAGCACAGATACGCAGTATTTT.

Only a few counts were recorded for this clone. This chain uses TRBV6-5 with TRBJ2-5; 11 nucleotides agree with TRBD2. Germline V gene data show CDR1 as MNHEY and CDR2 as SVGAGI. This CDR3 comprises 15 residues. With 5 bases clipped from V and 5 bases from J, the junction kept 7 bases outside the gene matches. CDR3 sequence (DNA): TGTGCCAGCAGTGGCGGACTAGCGGGTTGGGAGACCCAGTACTTC. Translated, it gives CASSGGLAGWETQYF.

CDR3 bases: TGTGCCAGCAGTTTTAGGGGGCGCGGCACTGAAGCTTTCTTT. As protein: CASSFRGRGTEAFF. The V and J genes are TRBV28 and TRBJ1-1, with 7 nucleotides matching TRBD1. After removal of 3 bases from V and 4 bases from J, the junction contained 5 bases not matched to a gene. The CDR3 is 14 amino acids. Germline lookup yields CDR1 MDHEN and CDR2 SYDVKM.

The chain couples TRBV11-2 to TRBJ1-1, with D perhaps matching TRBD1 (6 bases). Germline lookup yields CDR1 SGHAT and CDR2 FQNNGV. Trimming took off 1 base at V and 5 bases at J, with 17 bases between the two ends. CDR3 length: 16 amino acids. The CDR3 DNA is TGTGCCAGCAGCTTAGTCAGGGGAGGGTATTGGACTGAAGCTTTCTTT. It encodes CASSLVRGGYWTEAFF.

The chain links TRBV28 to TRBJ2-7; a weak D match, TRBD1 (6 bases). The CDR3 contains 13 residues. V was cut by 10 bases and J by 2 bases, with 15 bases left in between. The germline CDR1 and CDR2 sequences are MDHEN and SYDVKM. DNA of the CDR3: TGTGCCACCGACCAGGGGAAAACCTACGAGCAGTACTTC. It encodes CATDQGKTYEQYF.

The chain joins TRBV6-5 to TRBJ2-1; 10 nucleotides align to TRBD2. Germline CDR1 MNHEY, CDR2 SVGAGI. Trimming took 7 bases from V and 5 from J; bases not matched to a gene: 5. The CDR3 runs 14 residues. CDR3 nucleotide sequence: TGTGCCAGCATTCAAGCGGGAGGGAACAATGAGCAGTTCTTC. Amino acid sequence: CASIQAGGNNEQFF.

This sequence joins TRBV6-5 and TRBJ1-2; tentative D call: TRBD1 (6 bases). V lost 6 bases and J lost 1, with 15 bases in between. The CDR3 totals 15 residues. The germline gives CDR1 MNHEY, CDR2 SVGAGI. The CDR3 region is CASRFSGTLNYGYTF. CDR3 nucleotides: TGTGCCAGCAGGTTCTCCGGGACACTTAACTATGGCTACACCTTC.

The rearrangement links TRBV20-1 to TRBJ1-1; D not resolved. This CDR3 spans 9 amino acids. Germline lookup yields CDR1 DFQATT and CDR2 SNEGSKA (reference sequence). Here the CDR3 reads CRAAGEAFF. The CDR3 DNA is TGCAGGGCGGCGGGTGAAGCTTTCTTT.

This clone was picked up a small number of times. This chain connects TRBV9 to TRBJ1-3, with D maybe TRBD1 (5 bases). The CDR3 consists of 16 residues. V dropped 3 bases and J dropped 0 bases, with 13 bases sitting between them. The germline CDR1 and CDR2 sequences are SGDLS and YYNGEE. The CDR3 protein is CASSETLQDSGNTIYF. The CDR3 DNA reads TGTGCCAGCAGCGAGACCCTACAGGACTCTGGAAACACCATATATTTT. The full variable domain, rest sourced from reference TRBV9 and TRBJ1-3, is DSGVTQTPKHLITATGQRVTLRCSPRSGDLSVYWYQQSLDQGLQFLIQYYNGEERAKGNILERFSAQQFPDLHSELNLSSLELGDSALYFCASSETLQDSGNTIYFGEGSWLTVV.

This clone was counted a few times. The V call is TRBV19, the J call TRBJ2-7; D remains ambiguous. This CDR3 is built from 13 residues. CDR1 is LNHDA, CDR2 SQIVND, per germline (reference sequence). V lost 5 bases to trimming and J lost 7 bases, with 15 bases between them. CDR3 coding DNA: TGTGCCAGTAGTGCTCCCAGTCTTCAGGAGCAGTACTTC. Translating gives CASSAPSLQEQYF. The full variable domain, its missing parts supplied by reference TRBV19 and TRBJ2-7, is DGGITQSPKYLFRKEGQNVTLSCEQNLNHDAMYWYRQDPGQGLRLIYYSQIVNDFQKGDIAEGYSVSREKKESFPLTVTSAQKNPTAFYLCASSAPSLQEQYFGPGTRLTVT.

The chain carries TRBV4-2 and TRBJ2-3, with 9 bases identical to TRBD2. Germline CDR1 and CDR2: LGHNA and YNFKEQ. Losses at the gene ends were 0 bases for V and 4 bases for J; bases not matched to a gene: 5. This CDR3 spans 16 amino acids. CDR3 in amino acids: CASSQETSGLADTQYF. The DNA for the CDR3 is TGTGCCAGCAGCCAAGAAACTAGCGGGTTGGCAGATACGCAGTATTTT.

CDR3 in amino acids: CAIRGTAPNFGYQETQYF. The DNA for the CDR3 is TGTGCCATCAGGGGGACAGCCCCAAACTTCGGCTACCAAGAGACCCAGTACTTC. This chain joins TRBV10-3 and TRBJ2-5; 7 nucleotides line up with TRBD1. J was trimmed by 0 bases and V by 6 bases; bases with no gene match: 16. There are 18 residues in the CDR3. Germline V gene lookup returns CDR1 ENHRY and CDR2 SYGVKD.

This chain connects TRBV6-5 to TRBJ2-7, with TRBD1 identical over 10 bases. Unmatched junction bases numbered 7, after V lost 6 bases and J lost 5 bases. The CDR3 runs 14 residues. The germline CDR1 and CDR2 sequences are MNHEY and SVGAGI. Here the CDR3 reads CASSSGTGVHEQYF. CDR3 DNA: TGTGCCAGCAGCTCCGGGACAGGGGTGCACGAGCAGTACTTC.

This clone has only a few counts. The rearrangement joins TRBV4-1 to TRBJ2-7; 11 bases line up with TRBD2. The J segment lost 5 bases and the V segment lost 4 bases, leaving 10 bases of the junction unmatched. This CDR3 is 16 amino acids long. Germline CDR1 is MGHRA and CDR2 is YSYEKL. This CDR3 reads CASSREKLAGGDEQYF. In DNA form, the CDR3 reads TGCGCCAGCAGCCGAGAGAAGCTAGCGGGAGGTGACGAGCAGTACTTC.

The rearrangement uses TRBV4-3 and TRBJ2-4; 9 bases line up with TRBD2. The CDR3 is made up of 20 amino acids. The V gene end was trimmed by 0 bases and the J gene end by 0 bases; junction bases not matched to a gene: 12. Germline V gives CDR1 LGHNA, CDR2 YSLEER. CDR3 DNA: TGCGCCAGCAGCCAAGACGCAATAGCGGGAGTAGATTTAGCCAAAAACATTCAGTACTTC. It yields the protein CASSQDAIAGVDLAKNIQYF.

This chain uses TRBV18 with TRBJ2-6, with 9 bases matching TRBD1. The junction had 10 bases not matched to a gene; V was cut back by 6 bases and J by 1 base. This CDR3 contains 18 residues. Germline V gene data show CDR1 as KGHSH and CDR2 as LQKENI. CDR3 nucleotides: TGTGCCAGCTCCCCTTACCGGGACAGGGTGTCTGGGGCCAACGTCCTGACTTTC. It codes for CASSPYRDRVSGANVLTF. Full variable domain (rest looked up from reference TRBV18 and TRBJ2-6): NAGVMQNPRHLVRRRGQEARLRCSPMKGHSHVYWYRQLPEEGLKFMVYLQKENIIDESGMPKERFSAEFPKEGPSILRIQQVVRGDSAAYFCASSPYRDRVSGANVLTFGAGSRLTVL.

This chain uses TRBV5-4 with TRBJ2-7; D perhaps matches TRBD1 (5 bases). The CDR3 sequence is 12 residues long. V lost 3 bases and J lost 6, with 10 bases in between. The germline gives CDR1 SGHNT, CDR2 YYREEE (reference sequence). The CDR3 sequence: CASSSPGREQYF. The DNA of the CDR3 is TGTGCCAGCAGCTCCCCAGGGCGCGAGCAGTACTTC.

This CDR3 is CASRQGAKYGEAFF. The CDR3 DNA reads TGTGCCAGTAGACAGGGGGCGAAGTACGGTGAAGCTTTCTTT. This chain joins TRBV6-6 and TRBJ1-1, with 10 bases matching TRBD1. Germline CDR1 is MNHNY and CDR2 is SVGAGI (reference sequence). The V and J ends lost 9 bases and 7 bases, in that order; junction bases with no gene match: 11. The CDR3 runs to 14 residues.

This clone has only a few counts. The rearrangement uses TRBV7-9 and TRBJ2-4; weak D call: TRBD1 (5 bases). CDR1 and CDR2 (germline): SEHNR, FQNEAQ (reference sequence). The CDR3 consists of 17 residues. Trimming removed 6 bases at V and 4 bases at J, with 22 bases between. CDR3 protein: CASRRITGIPDKNIQYF. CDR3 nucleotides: TGTGCCAGCAGACGAATTACAGGTATTCCTGATAAAAACATTCAGTACTTC.

CDR3 region: CAISESSGTPSFF. CDR3 coding DNA: TGTGCCATCAGTGAGTCCTCCGGGACACCATCGTTTTTT. This sequence joins TRBV10-3 and TRBJ1-4; TRBD1 is a possible D gene (6 bases). CDR1 and CDR2 (germline): ENHRY, SYGVKD. Trimming removed 0 bases from V and 16 bases from J, with 15 bases in between. The CDR3 totals 13 residues.

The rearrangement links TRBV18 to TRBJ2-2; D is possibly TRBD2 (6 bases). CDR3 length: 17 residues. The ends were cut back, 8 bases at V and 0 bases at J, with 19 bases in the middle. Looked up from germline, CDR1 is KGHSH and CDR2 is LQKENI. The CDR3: CASPLRERNANTGELFF. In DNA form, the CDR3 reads TGTGCCAGCCCGCTACGGGAGCGCAACGCGAACACCGGGGAGCTGTTTTTT.

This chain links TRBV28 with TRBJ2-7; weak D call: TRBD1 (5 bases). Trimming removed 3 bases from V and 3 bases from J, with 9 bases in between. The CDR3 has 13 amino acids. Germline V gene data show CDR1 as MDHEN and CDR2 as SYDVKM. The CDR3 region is CASSFSQGYEQYF. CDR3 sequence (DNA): TGTGCCAGCAGTTTTTCGCAGGGCTACGAGCAGTACTTC.

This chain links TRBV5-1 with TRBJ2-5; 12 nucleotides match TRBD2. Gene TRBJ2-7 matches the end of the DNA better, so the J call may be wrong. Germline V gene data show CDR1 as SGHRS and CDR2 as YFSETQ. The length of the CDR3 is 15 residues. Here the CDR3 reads CASSTGLAGSYEQYF. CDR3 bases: TGCGCCAGCAGCACCGGACTAGCGGGGTCCTACGAGCAGTACTTC.

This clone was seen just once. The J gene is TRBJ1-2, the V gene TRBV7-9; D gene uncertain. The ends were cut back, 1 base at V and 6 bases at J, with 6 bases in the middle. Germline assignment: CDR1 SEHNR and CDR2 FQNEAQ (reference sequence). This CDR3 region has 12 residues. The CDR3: CASSLGADGYTF. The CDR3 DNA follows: TGTGCCAGCAGCTTAGGGGCAGATGGCTACACCTTC.

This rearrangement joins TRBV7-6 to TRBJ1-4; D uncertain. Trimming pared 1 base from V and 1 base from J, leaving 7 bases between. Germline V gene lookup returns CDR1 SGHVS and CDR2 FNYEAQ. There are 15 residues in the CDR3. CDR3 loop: CASSLGGLTNEKLFF. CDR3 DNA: TGTGCCAGCAGCTTAGGCGGATTAACTAATGAAAAACTGTTTTTT.

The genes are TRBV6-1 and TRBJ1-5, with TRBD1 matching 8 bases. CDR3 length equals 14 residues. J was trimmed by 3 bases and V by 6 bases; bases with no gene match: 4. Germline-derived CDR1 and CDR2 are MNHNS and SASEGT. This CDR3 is CASRMGQANQPQHF. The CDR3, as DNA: TGTGCCAGCAGAATGGGACAGGCCAATCAGCCCCAGCATTTT.

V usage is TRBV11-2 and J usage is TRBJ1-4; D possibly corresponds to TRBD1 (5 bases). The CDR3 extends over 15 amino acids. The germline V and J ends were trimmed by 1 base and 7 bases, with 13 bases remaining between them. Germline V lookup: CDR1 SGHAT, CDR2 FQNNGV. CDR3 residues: CASSLVGRVGEKLFF. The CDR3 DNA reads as TGTGCCAGCAGCTTAGTCGGCAGGGTGGGTGAAAAACTGTTTTTT.

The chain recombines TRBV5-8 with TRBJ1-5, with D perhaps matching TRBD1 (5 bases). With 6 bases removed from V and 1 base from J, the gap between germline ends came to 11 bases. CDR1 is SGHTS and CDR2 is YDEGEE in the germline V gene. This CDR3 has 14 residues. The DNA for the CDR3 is TGTGCCAGCACTGGTCAGGGAAGCAATCAGCCCCAGCATTTT. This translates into CASTGQGSNQPQHF.

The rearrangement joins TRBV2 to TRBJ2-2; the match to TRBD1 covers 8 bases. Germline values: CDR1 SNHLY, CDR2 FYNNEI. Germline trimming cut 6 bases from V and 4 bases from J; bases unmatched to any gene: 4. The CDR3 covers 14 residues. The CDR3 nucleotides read TGTGCCAGCAGGGACAGGGCTGCCACCGGGGAGCTGTTTTTT. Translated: CASRDRAATGELFF.